This T cell receptor beta chain was recovered during a study of blood T cell repertoires in COVID-19. Study summary: The study drew acute and convalescent COVID-19 samples from the United States, Italy and Spain. In each case, the material was cDNA or gDNA derived from T cells, B-cell-depleted T cells, or PBMCs.

Original handling: Cell counts per sample came from amplifying reference gene primers. Sequencing used immunoSEQ multiplex PCR; TCRdb keeps in-frame clones, though not all of them. Clone size and V and J calls were adopted from that table, with D and trimming inferred from the DNA. The sample lists roughly 280,000 clones, approximately 80% occurring once. Germline assignment: CDR1 SGHAT and CDR2 FQNNGV. The CDR3 length is 13 residues. With 5 bases removed from V and 7 bases from J, the gap between germline ends came to 9 bases. The sample taken for sequencing was peripheral blood. This sequence was found in a man in his 60s with acute or convalescent COVID-19. V usage is TRBV11-2 and J usage is TRBJ1-6; D not resolved. This chain's CDR3 is CASSIGANSPLHF. As DNA, the CDR3 is TGTGCCAGCAGCATCGGAGCCAATTCACCCCTCCACTTT. The whole variable domain, filled in from reference TRBV11-2 and TRBJ1-6, reads EAGVAQSPRYKIIEKRQSVAFWCNPISGHATLYWYQQILGQGPKLLIQFQNNGVVDDSQLPKDRFSAERLKGVDSTLKIQPAKLEDSAVYLCASSIGANSPLHFGNGTRLTVT.